This entry describes one T cell receptor beta chain. This clonotype comes out as medium-sized (0.01 to 0.1%) from its frequency, since no count is listed. Its antigen is not yet known. CDR1 and CDR2, per the germline V gene (reference sequence), are LGHDT and YNNKEL. Its CDR3 holds 15 amino acids, cysteine through phenylalanine. The record lacks a DNA sequence. For each CD8+ T cell subset, flow sorting was done in triplicate, and roughly 310,000 cells per subset went directly into RLT lysis buffer. To keep memory contaminants out, a stringent definition of naive CD8+ T cells was applied: CD45RO-CCR7+CD27+CD95-. Peripheral blood mononuclear cells were isolated from buffy coats using standard density gradient centrifugation. A FACSAria III was used to flow-sort naive CXCR3-negative and CXCR3-positive CD8+ T cells. An RNeasy Mini Kit was used to extract total RNA from the sorted cells. The data belong to a study of CXCR3-negative and CXCR3-positive naive CD8 T cells (dated by TCRdb to the late 2010s). Broadly, across the study: About 135 million TRB reads were obtained in total, roughly 1.5 +/- 0.3 million reads per library. Naive subsets from 5 or 6 donors and memory cells from 3 donors were included in the TRBV-TRBJ cluster analysis. The diversity and physicochemical repertoire analyses included fewer than twelve donors pooled from two independent experiments.

Sequencing was carried out with a NextSeq 550. The Human TCR Profiling Kit (MiLaboratory) was used to make UMI-labeled 5' RACE TRB cDNA libraries. The full amount of extracted RNA was used for cDNA synthesis, and the full amount of resulting cDNA was used for PCR amplification. The libraries were made side by side, with each library going through the same number of PCR cycles. The published analysis was carried out like this. About 50,000 +/- 10,000 unique UMI-labeled TRB cDNA molecules per library were extracted with MIGEC and MiXCR, with at least two reads per UMI required. Each library averaged around 40,000 +/- 10,000 functional in-frame TRB CDR3 nucleotide clonotypes without stop codons. After downsampling to 5000 UMI-labeled TRB molecules per sample, diversity metrics, including normalized Shannon-Wiener and Chao1, were computed in VDJtools. For the central five CDR3 residues, VDJtools calculated physicochemical properties weighted by clonotype size, namely interaction energy, strength, volume and Kidera factor 4. TCRdb reprocessed the raw reads; every CDR3 protein sequence is a single record, and DNA is not supplied. The V and J calls here are based on TCRdb, not the publication. The sample's own table lists some 8,000 distinct CDR3 sequences. The ten largest make up more than 2% of the sample.

On the study overall, not on this receptor specifically: Because surface CD5, which has been linked to self-reactivity in mice, was comparable between naive subsets, TCR interaction strength was also inferred from TRB CDR3 physicochemical properties. Similar TRBV-TRBJ usage was shown by naive CXCR3-negative and CXCR3-positive cells from the same donor, whereas distinct patterns were shown by memory cells. Freshly isolated PBMCs were used for most assays because CXCR3 expression partially decreased after cryopreservation. Both naive subsets had comparably high repertoire diversity, while memory CD8+ T cells had much lower repertoire diversity. TRB CDR3s from CXCR3-positive naive cells showed higher hydrophobicity (lower Kidera factor 4), lower energy, and higher strength and volume indices than CXCR3-negative naive cells.

This TCR was recovered from a human donor in good health. Some clones in this sample may be carry-over from other donors' samples. The sample consisted of naive CXCR3- CD8+ T cells from blood. Read against the paper, the sample's cell subset or site label means: CD45RO-CCR7+CD27+CD95- naive CD8+ T cells lacking CXCR3 (TNR3-). Recombination linked TRBV3-1 to TRBJ2-1. This receptor carries the CDR3 CASSPLGRIYNEQFF.